The 14 T cell receptor beta chains presented below share a single source sample, sequenced in a study of T cell clones after liver transplantation. Sequencing was performed with immunoSEQ multiplex PCR; in TCRdb, only in-frame clones are kept and a portion is missing. The table shows 65,000 to 70,000 clones, with 80% to 95% occurring only once. The sequences come from CD4+ T cells from blood, collected roughly 26 months after liver transplant. Every receptor here comes from a human patient who received a liver transplant. Some T cells may trace back to the graft donor.

V usage is TRBV11-1 and J usage is TRBJ2-4, with D perhaps TRBD2 (6 bases). CDR3 size: 16 residues. Looked up from germline, CDR1 is SGHAT and CDR2 is FQDESV (reference sequence). The V end lost 5 bases, the J end lost 8 bases, and 22 bases lay between the germline ends. CDR3 protein: CASSPEGHLVGDIQYF. CDR3 bases: TGTGCCAGCAGCCCGGAGGGGCACTTGGTGGGGGACATTCAGTACTTC.

The V gene is TRBV9, the J gene TRBJ2-7; the match to TRBD2 covers 10 bases. V lost 2 bases and J lost 3; bases outside the gene matches: 8. Germline V gives CDR1 SGDLS, CDR2 YYNGEE. The CDR3 runs to 16 residues. The CDR3 here is CASSVAGTSVVYEQYF. The DNA for the CDR3 is TGTGCCAGCAGCGTTGCCGGGACTAGCGTCGTCTACGAGCAGTACTTC.

J is TRBJ2-1 and V is TRBV4-3, with 14 bases fitting TRBD2. Trimming at V came to 1 base and at J to 0 bases, leaving 11 bases not matched to a gene. From germline, CDR1 is LGHNA and CDR2 YSLEER. The CDR3 has 21 residues. The DNA for the CDR3 is TGCGCCAGCAGCCAAGGGTCAAGACTAGCGGGAGGGAGAAGCTCCTACAATGAGCAGTTCTTC. This codes for CASSQGSRLAGGRSSYNEQFF.

This chain uses TRBV11-3 with TRBJ2-3; the match to TRBD1 covers 7 bases. The V segment lost 5 bases and the J segment 1 base; nucleotides outside the gene matches: 9. This CDR3 is 16 amino acids long. Germline loops: CDR1 SGHNT, CDR2 YENEEA. This chain's CDR3 is CASSPQGGVGTDTQYF. Written as DNA, the CDR3 is TGTGCCAGCAGCCCTCAAGGGGGCGTCGGCACAGATACGCAGTATTTT.

The rearrangement uses TRBV7-2 and TRBJ2-3; D is undetermined. Germline CDR1 is SGHTA and CDR2 is FQGNSA. The V end lost 6 bases, the J end lost 4 bases, and 14 bases lay between the germline ends. This CDR3 region has 14 residues. The DNA of the CDR3 is TGTGCCAGCAGGCCTAAGCTCGTAGCAGATACGCAGTATTTT. It specifies CASRPKLVADTQYF.

This clone was seen a few times. CDR3 DNA: TGTGCCGGGCTCCTGTCAGGGGGCTCCGGGGAGCTGTTTTTT. As protein: CAGLLSGGSGELFF. The rearrangement joins TRBV6-1 to TRBJ2-2; 8 bases are a match to TRBD1. CDR1 is MNHNS and CDR2 is SASEGT in the germline V gene. The CDR3 totals 14 residues. Trimming took 11 bases from V and 6 from J; bases not matched to a gene: 11.

Comments on this clone: The sample holds other DNA sequences that translate to the same CDR3. This chain joins TRBV5-1 and TRBJ2-3; possible D gene TRBD2, 6 bases. The CDR3 is 15 amino acids. Trimming pared 0 bases from V and 0 bases from J, leaving 8 bases between. Germline V gives CDR1 SGHRS, CDR2 YFSETQ. CDR3 in amino acids: CASSLAGGSTDTQYF. CDR3 coding DNA: TGCGCCAGCAGCTTGGCCGGGGGTAGCACAGATACGCAGTATTTT.

The V gene is TRBV6-5, the J gene TRBJ2-7; 11 bases are shared with TRBD2. Germline loops: CDR1 MNHEY, CDR2 SVGAGI. CDR3 length: 14 residues. Trimming cost V 6 bases and J 7 bases; bases outside gene matches: 8. CDR3 DNA sequence: TGTGCCAGCAGGACCGTTAGGACTAGCGGGGAGCAGTACTTC. This translates into CASRTVRTSGEQYF.

This chain links TRBV5-1 with TRBJ1-4; TRBD1 matches 7 bases. After removal of 0 bases from V and 4 bases from J, the junction contained 9 bases not matched to a gene. Germline loops: CDR1 SGHRS, CDR2 YFSETQ. This CDR3 is 17 amino acids long. CDR3 region: CASSLEAGTAHNEKLFF. The CDR3 nucleotides read TGCGCCAGCAGCTTGGAGGCGGGGACAGCCCATAATGAAAAACTGTTTTTT.

The chain recombines TRBV29-1 with TRBJ2-3, with D perhaps TRBD1 (6 bases). CDR1 and CDR2 (germline): SQVTM, ANQGSEA. CDR3 length: 14 residues. V was cut by 7 bases and J by 3 bases, with 17 bases left in between. The CDR3 sequence is CSGAQGFVTDTQYF. Written as DNA, the CDR3 is TGCAGCGGAGCACAGGGTTTCGTTACAGATACGCAGTATTTT.

The rearrangement joins TRBV28 to TRBJ1-1; 7 positions match TRBD1. Germline-derived CDR1 and CDR2 are MDHEN and SYDVKM. The CDR3 runs to 14 residues. After removal of 7 bases from V and 5 bases from J, the junction contained 10 bases not matched to a gene. This CDR3 is CASTSPTGRTEAFF. The CDR3 region has the DNA TGTGCCAGCACCTCACCGACAGGGAGGACTGAAGCTTTCTTT.

This chain connects TRBV7-9 to TRBJ2-3; the match to TRBD2 covers 11 bases. The length of the CDR3 is 16 residues. The V gene's germline CDR1 is SEHNR and CDR2 FQNEAQ (reference sequence). V lost 4 bases to trimming and J lost 2 bases; unmatched junction nucleotides: 5. The CDR3 spells CASSSGLAGATDTQYF. CDR3 in DNA: TGTGCCAGCAGCTCCGGACTAGCGGGCGCCACAGATACGCAGTATTTT.

This clone is labeled as medium-sized. The chain joins TRBV9 to TRBJ1-2, with D tentatively TRBD1 (5 bases). The germline CDR1 and CDR2 sequences are SGDLS and YYNGEE. The length of the CDR3 is 15 residues. V dropped 0 bases and J dropped 4 bases, with 13 bases sitting between them. CDR3 amino acids: CASSVVTANSYGYTF. The CDR3 DNA is TGTGCCAGCAGCGTAGTGACAGCTAATTCCTATGGCTACACCTTC.

This sequence joins TRBV7-2 and TRBJ2-3; 7 nucleotides align to TRBD2. This CDR3 has 14 amino acids. Germline V gives CDR1 SGHTA, CDR2 FQGNSA. The trim removed 6 bases at V and 4 bases at J, leaving 7 bases unmatched. This chain's CDR3 is CASRMTSIPDTQYF. CDR3 in DNA: TGTGCCAGCAGGATGACTAGCATCCCAGATACGCAGTATTTT.